The clone carrying this T cell receptor (beta chain) occurred many times. RNA transcripts gave rise to amplified TCR beta CDR3 regions. First-round RT-PCR targeting the TCR CDR3 was performed with the HTBI primer set. TCRdb itself ran the multiplex PCR reads through MiXCR, one entry per CDR3 protein. The sample lists fewer than 30,000 distinct CDR3 sequences, 49% occurring once. Trimming took 2 bases from V and 3 from J, leaving 11 bases between them. Germline V CDR1 and CDR2: SGHTA, FQGNSA. The CDR3 totals 15 residues. This entry is derived from a study of T cells in Graves' hyperthyroidism and ophthalmopathy.

The gene calls are TRBV7-2 and TRBJ1-3; D is possibly TRBD1 (5 bases). Material for sequencing was blood. The sequence derives from a woman aged 40 to 55 with Graves' hyperthyroidism that later progressed to Graves' ophthalmopathy. Here the CDR3 DNA reads TGTGCCAGCAGCTTATTGGGGGGATATGGAAACACCATATATTTT. Translation gives CASSLLGGYGNTIYF.